This T cell receptor beta chain was sequenced for a study of blood T cells in healthy people across ages. This CDR3 comprises 15 residues. Germline V lookup: CDR1 ENHRY, CDR2 SYGVKD. V trimming: 8 bases; J trimming: 3 bases; junction bases outside the gene matches: 9. Using a J-beta primer mix together with a sample-barcoded 5' primer, a second PCR was run for about 6 to 11 cycles. Each cDNA molecule received a tag from a template-switch adaptor that had 12 random nucleotides. A single record per CDR3 protein comes from TCRdb applying MiXCR to the 5' RACE reads. Of 800,000 or so distinct CDR3 sequences listed, about 47% are singletons. Each sample provided at least 5 micrograms of extracted total RNA.

This sequence was found in a man older than 75 in good health. Source material: blood. This rearrangement joins TRBV10-3 to TRBJ2-3; 9 bases fit TRBD2. The CDR3 sequence is CAIWETGLATDTQYF. The CDR3 DNA is TGTGCCATCTGGGAGACGGGACTAGCAACAGATACGCAGTATTTT.